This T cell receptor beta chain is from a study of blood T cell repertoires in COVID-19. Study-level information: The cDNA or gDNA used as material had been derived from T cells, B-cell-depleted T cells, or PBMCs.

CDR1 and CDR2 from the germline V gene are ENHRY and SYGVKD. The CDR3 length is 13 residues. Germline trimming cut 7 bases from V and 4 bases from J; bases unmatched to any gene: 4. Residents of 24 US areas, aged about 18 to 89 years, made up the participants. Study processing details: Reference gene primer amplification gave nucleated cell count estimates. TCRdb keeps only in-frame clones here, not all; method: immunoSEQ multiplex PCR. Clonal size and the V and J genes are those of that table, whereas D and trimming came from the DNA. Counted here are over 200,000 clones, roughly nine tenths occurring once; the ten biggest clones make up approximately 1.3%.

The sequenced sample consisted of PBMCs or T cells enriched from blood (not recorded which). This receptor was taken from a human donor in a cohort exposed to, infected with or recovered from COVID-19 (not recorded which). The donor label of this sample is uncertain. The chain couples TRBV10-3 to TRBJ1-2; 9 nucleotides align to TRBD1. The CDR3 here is CAITQQGAYGYTF. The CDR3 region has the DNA TGTGCCATCACCCAACAGGGGGCCTATGGCTACACCTTC.